These 29 T cell receptor beta chains came from one sample sequenced in a study of shared clonotypes between healthy human individuals. The method was immunoSEQ multiplex PCR; TCRdb's version includes in-frame clones alone and lacks a portion of them. This table holds around 2.5 million clones, under 95% found once. What was sequenced was naive CD4+ T cells from PBMCs. As to subset: CD45RA+ positively selected. The receptors were sampled from a man aged 18 to 29 in good health. Some clones in this sample may be carry-over from other donors' samples.

This clone appeared a single time. The chain is built from TRBV6-5 and TRBJ2-7, with 7 bases that match TRBD2. The V gene end was trimmed by 2 bases and the J gene end by 6 bases; junction bases not matched to a gene: 7. This CDR3 has 14 amino acids. Germline CDR1 and CDR2: MNHEY and SVGAGI. The DNA of the CDR3 is TGTGCCAGCAGTTACGGCCTAGCGGCCACCGAGCAGTACTTC. Translating it yields CASSYGLAATEQYF.

The J gene is TRBJ1-2, the V gene TRBV29-1; no reliable D call. The CDR3 spans 14 residues. Germline lookup yields CDR1 SQVTM and CDR2 ANQGSEA. Trimming pared 1 base from V and 3 bases from J, leaving 12 bases between. The CDR3 region has the DNA TGCAGCGTTGAAGGTCACAAGAACGACTATGGCTACACCTTC. Its translation: CSVEGHKNDYGYTF.

The chain is built from TRBV15 and TRBJ2-7, with D possibly TRBD1 on 6 matching bases. Germline CDR1 is LNHNV and CDR2 is YYDKDF (reference sequence). V was trimmed by 0 bases and J by 2 bases, leaving 14 bases between them. The CDR3 totals 16 residues. CDR3 DNA sequence: TGTGCCACCAGCAGAGATGGGGGCAGGGCGGCCTACGAGCAGTACTTC. Translating gives CATSRDGGRAAYEQYF.

The chain carries TRBV18 and TRBJ1-2, with 7 bases that match TRBD1. V was clipped by 3 bases and J by 8 bases; unmatched bases: 6. Germline lookup yields CDR1 KGHSH and CDR2 LQKENI. This CDR3 spans 13 amino acids. The CDR3 bases are TGTGCCAGCTCACCGACAGGGCACGAAGGCTACACCTTC. It is translated as CASSPTGHEGYTF.

The chain employs TRBV5-6 and TRBJ2-7; 8 nucleotides align to TRBD2. CDR1 and CDR2 from the germline V gene are SGHDT and YYEEEE. The CDR3 has 17 amino acids. The V segment lost 1 base and the J segment 0 bases; nucleotides outside the gene matches: 9. CDR3 loop: CASSLNPFLAGSYEQYF. CDR3 DNA: TGTGCCAGCAGCTTGAACCCATTCCTAGCGGGCTCCTACGAGCAGTACTTC. Full variable domain (outside the CDR3, taken from reference TRBV5-6 and TRBJ2-7): DAGVTQSPTHLIKTRGQQVTLRCSPKSGHDTVSWYQQALGQGPQFIFQYYEEEERQRGNFPDRFSGHQFPNYSSELNVNALLLGDSALYLCASSLNPFLAGSYEQYFGPGTRLTVT.

The chain combines TRBV28 with TRBJ2-7; 7 nucleotides agree with TRBD1. Per germline, CDR1 MDHEN and CDR2 SYDVKM. V lost 9 bases to trimming and J lost 2 bases; unmatched junction nucleotides: 10. CDR3 length: 14 residues. The CDR3 bases are TGTGCCAGTGAAACGACAGGGACCCCCTACGAGCAGTACTTC. This encodes CASETTGTPYEQYF. Looking up the rest from reference TRBV28 and TRBJ2-7 gives the full variable domain: DVKVTQSSRYLVKRTGEKVFLECVQDMDHENMFWYRQDPGLGLRLIYFSYDVKMKEKGDIPEGYSVSREKKERFSLILESASTNQTSMYLCASETTGTPYEQYFGPGTRLTVT.

This clone was seen a single time. In nucleotides, the CDR3 is TGTGCCAGCAGCTTGAGGGCAGGCCGGCAGCCCCAGCATTTT. Protein: CASSLRAGRQPQHF. The rearrangement uses TRBV5-6 and TRBJ1-5; D remains ambiguous. The V and J ends lost 1 base and 7 bases respectively, with 12 bases between them. This CDR3 is 14 amino acids long. CDR1 is SGHDT and CDR2 is YYEEEE in the germline V gene.

This clone was detected only once. In DNA, the CDR3 is TGTGCCAGCAGTCGGATCGGGCGGTACAATGAGCAGTTCTTC. Translated, it gives CASSRIGRYNEQFF. This chain joins TRBV6-5 and TRBJ2-1; no clear D gene. V lost 5 bases and J 4 bases, leaving 12 bases between the germline ends. Germline V CDR1 and CDR2: MNHEY, SVGAGI. The CDR3 has 14 residues.

The chain is built from TRBV4-1 and TRBJ1-2, with D possibly being TRBD1 (5 bases). Germline values: CDR1 MGHRA, CDR2 YSYEKL. The CDR3 runs 16 residues. The V and J ends lost 2 bases and 4 bases respectively, with 17 bases between them. This CDR3 is CASSQIVRTQGYGYTF. The CDR3 DNA reads TGCGCCAGCAGCCAAATAGTCCGAACCCAGGGCTATGGCTACACCTTC.

V is TRBV2 and J is TRBJ1-1; D might be TRBD1 (5 bases). The V gene lost 5 bases and the J gene lost 0 bases, with 16 bases spanning the gap. This CDR3 has 16 residues. From germline, CDR1 is SNHLY and CDR2 FYNNEI. The CDR3 sequence is CASSLLRQRMNTEAFF. The CDR3 DNA sequence: TGTGCCAGCAGTCTCCTCCGACAGCGCATGAACACTGAAGCTTTCTTT.

This chain links TRBV7-3 with TRBJ2-5; no clear D. Trimming stripped 2 bases from V and 5 bases from J, with 9 bases between. CDR1 and CDR2 (germline): SGHTA, FQGTGA. CDR3 length: 13 residues. The CDR3 coding sequence is TGTGCCAGCAGCTTACAGCTATCGGAGACCCAGTACTTC. This gives the protein CASSLQLSETQYF.

This sequence joins TRBV15 and TRBJ1-1; D is perhaps TRBD1 (5 bases). CDR1 and CDR2 (germline): LNHNV, YYDKDF (reference sequence). Trimming cost V 0 bases and J 2 bases, with 10 bases left between them. This CDR3 has 15 amino acids. CDR3 protein: CATSREVQVNTEAFF. In nucleotides, the CDR3 is TGTGCCACCAGCAGAGAAGTACAGGTTAACACTGAAGCTTTCTTT. Combining the CDR3 with reference TRBV15 and TRBJ1-1 gives the whole variable domain DAMVIQNPRYQVTQFGKPVTLSCSQTLNHNVMYWYQQKSSQAPKLLFHYYDKDFNNEADTPDNFQSRRPNTSFCFLDIRSPGLGDTAMYLCATSREVQVNTEAFFGQGTRLTVV.

This clone was seen once. V usage is TRBV19 and J usage is TRBJ1-5; 7 positions match TRBD1. The CDR3 totals 15 residues. CDR1 LNHDA and CDR2 SQIVND come from the germline V gene (reference sequence). Germline trimming cut 7 bases from V and 4 bases from J; bases unmatched to any gene: 10. CDR3 bases: TGTGCCAGTACGGACAGGTCGGGAGGGAATCAGCCCCAGCATTTT. This sequence encodes CASTDRSGGNQPQHF. Full variable domain (rest looked up from reference TRBV19 and TRBJ1-5): DGGITQSPKYLFRKEGQNVTLSCEQNLNHDAMYWYRQDPGQGLRLIYYSQIVNDFQKGDIAEGYSVSREKKESFPLTVTSAQKNPTAFYLCASTDRSGGNQPQHFGDGTRLSIL.

This clone was observed a handful of times. The chain carries TRBV6-5 and TRBJ1-1; 7 nucleotides line up with TRBD1. The CDR3 is made up of 15 amino acids. Germline CDR1 and CDR2: MNHEY and SVGAGI. With V trimmed by 0 bases and J by 3 bases, 4 bases remained unmatched. CDR3 in amino acids: CASSYSAQGDTEAFF. CDR3 in DNA: TGTGCCAGCAGTTACTCGGCCCAGGGGGACACTGAAGCTTTCTTT.

In its sample, this clone was seen once. This chain joins TRBV5-4 and TRBJ2-7; 7 bases agree with TRBD2. In germline, CDR1 is SGHNT, CDR2 YYREEE (reference sequence). Trimming at V came to 0 bases and at J to 2 bases, leaving 2 bases not matched to a gene. The CDR3 runs 14 residues. The CDR3 is CASSLGGGPYEQYF. The CDR3 region has the DNA TGTGCCAGCAGCTTGGGGGGAGGGCCCTACGAGCAGTACTTC.

V and J are TRBV5-4 and TRBJ1-4, with D hard to call. The V end lost 5 bases, the J end lost 0 bases, and 11 bases lay between the germline ends. Germline V gene lookup returns CDR1 SGHNT and CDR2 YYREEE (reference sequence). There are 15 residues in the CDR3. CDR3 in DNA: TGTGCCAGCAGTCTAGACACCGCAACTAATGAAAAACTGTTTTTT. This translates into CASSLDTATNEKLFF.

The rearrangement uses TRBV29-1 and TRBJ1-2, with TRBD1 matching over 10 bases. The germline V gene encodes CDR1 SQVTM and CDR2 ANQGSEA. The ends lost 5 bases at V and 4 bases at J; junction bases unmatched: 16. The CDR3 contains 17 residues. CDR3 DNA: TGCAGCGTTTCCCCGGGACAGGGGACTTTCGGTTCCTATGGCTACACCTTC. Translation: CSVSPGQGTFGSYGYTF. The whole variable domain, filled in from reference TRBV29-1 and TRBJ1-2, reads SAVISQKPSRDICQRGTSLTIQCQVDSQVTMMFWYRQQPGQSLTLIATANQGSEATYESGFVIDKFPISRPNLTFSTLTVSNMSPEDSSIYLCSVSPGQGTFGSYGYTFGSGTRLTVV.

The rearrangement links TRBV5-1 to TRBJ1-1, with 7 bases that match TRBD1. This CDR3 is 14 amino acids long. V was clipped by 4 bases and J by 8 bases; unmatched bases: 11. Germline V gene data show CDR1 as SGHRS and CDR2 as YFSETQ. The chain's CDR3 is CASSLYRGGREAFF. CDR3 nucleotide sequence: TGCGCCAGCAGCCTATACAGGGGAGGTAGGGAAGCTTTCTTT.

This clone was found once. The chain is built from TRBV6-6 and TRBJ1-1, with D tentatively TRBD1 (6 bases). V shed 5 bases and J shed 4 bases, with 8 bases lying between them. Germline lookup yields CDR1 MNHNY and CDR2 SVGAGI (reference sequence). The CDR3 totals 12 residues. CDR3 nucleotide sequence: TGTGCCAGCAGTGGAGGGGGCACTGAAGCTTTCTTT. Its translation: CASSGGGTEAFF.

The gene calls are TRBV7-3 and TRBJ2-5; TRBD1 matches 8 bases. The germline gives CDR1 SGHTA, CDR2 FQGTGA. V was pared by 5 bases and J by 4 bases, with 3 bases of the junction left unmatched. The CDR3 consists of 13 residues. The CDR3 here is CASSIGTGETQYF. The CDR3 coding sequence is TGTGCCAGCAGCATAGGGACAGGAGAGACCCAGTACTTC.

The chain joins TRBV30 to TRBJ2-7, with D perhaps TRBD2 (5 bases). Looked up from germline, CDR1 is GTSNPN and CDR2 is SVGIG (reference sequence). V was shortened by 0 bases and J by 7 bases, with 10 bases between the two germline ends. This CDR3 is 12 amino acids long. This CDR3 is CAWSVSGMEQYF. The DNA of the CDR3 is TGTGCCTGGAGTGTTTCCGGGATGGAGCAGTACTTC.

The chain links TRBV7-2 to TRBJ2-7, with D tentatively TRBD2 (5 bases). V shed 5 bases and J shed 2 bases, with 7 bases lying between them. The CDR3 consists of 12 residues. CDR1 is SGHTA, CDR2 FQGNSA, per germline. DNA of the CDR3: TGTGCCAGCAGCGTCGGGGCCTACGAGCAGTACTTC. It translates to CASSVGAYEQYF.

This clone was seen once. V gene TRBV7-6 combines with J gene TRBJ2-7, with D unclear. The CDR3 is 14 amino acids. Germline-derived CDR1 and CDR2 are SGHVS and FNYEAQ. V lost 5 bases to trimming and J lost 1 base, with 12 bases between them. CDR3 coding DNA: TGTGCCAGCAGCCCTACGACCGTTTCCTACGAGCAGTACTTC. It encodes CASSPTTVSYEQYF.

The V gene is TRBV6-1, the J gene TRBJ2-3; D is uncertain. This CDR3 has 11 residues. With 8 bases removed from V and 2 bases from J, the gap between germline ends came to 5 bases. CDR1 is MNHNS, CDR2 SASEGT, per germline. CDR3 in DNA: TGTGCCAGCGGCCACACAGATACGCAGTATTTT. As protein: CASGHTDTQYF.

In this sample, this clone turned up once. V and J are TRBV7-2 and TRBJ1-2; D is perhaps TRBD1 (5 bases). V was clipped by 1 base and J by 5 bases, with 17 bases between them. Germline loops: CDR1 SGHTA, CDR2 FQGNSA. The CDR3 sequence is 16 residues long. The CDR3 coding sequence is TGTGCCAGCAGCTTAGTTGGGCGGGTACAGGCGTATGGCTACACCTTC. Translating gives CASSLVGRVQAYGYTF. The whole variable domain, filled in from reference TRBV7-2 and TRBJ1-2, reads GAGVSQSPSNKVTEKGKDVELRCDPISGHTALYWYRQSLGQGLEFLIYFQGNSAPDKSGLPSDRFSAERTGGSVSTLTIQRTQQEDSAVYLCASSLVGRVQAYGYTFGSGTRLTVV.

CDR3 region: CASSYSPNTIYEQYF. The CDR3 DNA sequence: TGTGCCAGCAGTTATAGCCCTAATACTATCTACGAGCAGTACTTC. V and J are TRBV27 and TRBJ2-7; D not certain. The CDR3 runs 15 residues. Trimming removed 4 bases at V and 3 bases at J, with 16 bases between. The V gene's germline CDR1 is MNHEY and CDR2 SMNVEV (reference sequence).

This sequence joins TRBV11-3 and TRBJ2-3; D gene uncertain. Germline lookup yields CDR1 SGHNT and CDR2 YENEEA. There are 14 residues in the CDR3. Trimming shortened V by 7 bases and J by 4 bases, and 15 bases separated the two germline ends. CDR3 loop: CASTPFPGSDTQYF. The CDR3, as DNA: TGTGCCAGCACCCCGTTCCCGGGCTCAGATACGCAGTATTTT.

The chain has TRBV2 and TRBJ1-1; D gene ambiguous. The CDR3 is 14 residues long. Trimming removed 2 bases from V and 3 bases from J, with 10 bases in between. The V gene's germline CDR1 is SNHLY and CDR2 FYNNEI. CDR3 residues: CASSETRGYTEAFF. CDR3 DNA sequence: TGTGCCAGCAGTGAAACGCGGGGTTACACTGAAGCTTTCTTT.

This clone was seen once. The rearrangement links TRBV11-2 to TRBJ2-3; D gene unclear. V gave up 2 bases and J gave up 1 base, with 13 bases separating them. Germline values: CDR1 SGHAT, CDR2 FQNNGV. CDR3 length: 16 residues. CDR3 region: CASSLFVAAGTDTQYF. CDR3 DNA: TGTGCCAGCAGCTTATTCGTGGCCGCGGGCACAGATACGCAGTATTTT.